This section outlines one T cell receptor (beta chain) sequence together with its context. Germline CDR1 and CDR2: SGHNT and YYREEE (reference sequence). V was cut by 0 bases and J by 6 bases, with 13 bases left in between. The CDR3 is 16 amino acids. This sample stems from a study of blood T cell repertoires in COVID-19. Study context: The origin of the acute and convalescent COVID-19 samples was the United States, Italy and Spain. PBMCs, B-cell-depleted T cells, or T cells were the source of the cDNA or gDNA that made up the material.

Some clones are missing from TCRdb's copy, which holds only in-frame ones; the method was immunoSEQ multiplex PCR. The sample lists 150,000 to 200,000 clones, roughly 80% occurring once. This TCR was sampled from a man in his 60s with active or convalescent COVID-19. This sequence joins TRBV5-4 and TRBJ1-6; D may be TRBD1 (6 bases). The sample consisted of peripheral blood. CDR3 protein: CASSLGGRGRNSPLHF. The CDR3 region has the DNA TGTGCCAGCAGCTTGGGGGGCAGGGGACGTAATTCACCCCTCCACTTT.